The table lists the clone carrying this TCR beta chain with a few counts. What it binds is unknown. These data belong to a study of T cell repertoires in cytomegalovirus infection. Study as a whole: Both recently identified HLA-C-restricted and well-studied HLA-B-restricted CMV epitopes were used in the study. Through public TCR beta signatures, both CMV infection and matching HLA type were indicated.

Study findings and constraints: Frequencies of public TCR beta families were cumulated, and this identified carriers of CMV plus the relevant HLA.

TCRdb called the reads again in MiXCR, with one record for every CDR3 protein. The table lists approximately 770,000 distinct CDR3 sequences, about 27% of them singletons. The CDR3 has 13 residues. Deletions cut 4 bases from V and 5 bases from J, with 12 bases between. In germline, CDR1 is SGHNT, CDR2 YYREEE (reference sequence). The sequencing used cultured CD8+ T cells from PBMCs, collected from culture after CMV antigen stimulation. The origin of this receptor is a human donor in good health (CMV status not recorded). Some clones in this sample may be carry-over from other donors' samples. The chain uses TRBV5-4 and TRBJ2-5, with D perhaps TRBD1 (5 bases). CDR3: CASSAAGLETQYF. As DNA, the CDR3 is TGTGCCAGCAGCGCCGCAGGGTTGGAGACCCAGTACTTC.